This T cell receptor (beta chain) was recovered during a study of blood T cell repertoires in COVID-19. Generated by immunoSEQ multiplex PCR, the TCRdb table keeps only in-frame clones and is missing some. The sample includes 110,000 to 150,000 clones, 80% to 90% seen only once; the top ten take less than 2%. The germline V gene has CDR1 MNHNY and CDR2 SVGAGI (reference sequence). This CDR3 is built from 14 residues. V lost 8 bases and J lost 4; bases outside the gene matches: 10. This TCR was recovered from an older woman with acute or convalescent COVID-19. Sequencing input: peripheral blood. The rearrangement joins TRBV6-6 to TRBJ1-2, with 7 bases identical to TRBD1. This CDR3 reads CASGDSRSFYGYTF. The CDR3 DNA is TGTGCCAGCGGGGACAGCAGAAGTTTCTATGGCTACACCTTC.